This note documents a single T cell receptor (beta chain) sequence. Its antigen remains unknown. The sample comes from a study of T cell responses to AZD1222 COVID-19 vaccine. TCRdb's table, derived via immunoSEQ multiplex PCR, lists solely in-frame clones and lacks some. The data show roughly 150,000 clones, more than 75% seen once. General study results and limits: The donor group comprised mostly white British people and more females; the analysis possibly underestimated clonal diversity. CD4 TCRs associated with vaccination spanned spike, dominating at 160-218 and 743-854.

Germline V gene lookup returns CDR1 LNHDA and CDR2 SQIVND (reference sequence). The V gene end was trimmed by 5 bases and the J gene end by 3 bases; junction bases not matched to a gene: 2. The CDR3 runs 13 residues. The sequences come from peripheral blood, collected 28 days after the second AZD1222 dose. The chain carries TRBV19 and TRBJ2-3; 7 bases are shared with TRBD1. This TCR was sampled from an adult who received the AZD1222 COVID-19 vaccine. CDR3 nucleotide sequence: TGTGCCAGTAGTCGGGGACAGACAGATACGCAGTATTTT. Its protein product is CASSRGQTDTQYF.